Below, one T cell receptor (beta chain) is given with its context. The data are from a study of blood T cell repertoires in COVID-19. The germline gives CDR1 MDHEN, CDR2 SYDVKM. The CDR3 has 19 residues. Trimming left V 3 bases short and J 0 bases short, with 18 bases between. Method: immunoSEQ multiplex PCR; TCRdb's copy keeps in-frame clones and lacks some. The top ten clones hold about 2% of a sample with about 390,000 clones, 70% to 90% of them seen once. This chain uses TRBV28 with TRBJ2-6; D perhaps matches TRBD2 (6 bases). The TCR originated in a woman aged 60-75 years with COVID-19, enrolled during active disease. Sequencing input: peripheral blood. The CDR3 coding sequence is TGTGCCAGCAGTTTTTCGCGGGGCGACACCCCCTCTGGGGCCAACGTCCTGACTTTC. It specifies CASSFSRGDTPSGANVLTF.